This record concerns one T cell receptor (beta chain) sequence. Its antigen remains unidentified. These data are taken from a study of T cell responses to AZD1222 COVID-19 vaccine. Study-level results: Clonal diversity may have been underestimated, and the donors were mostly white British, with more females than males.

The assay was immunoSEQ multiplex PCR, and TCRdb's table has in-frame clones only and misses some. The table has approximately 120,000 clones, around 87% seen once; the top ten hold around 9.3%. Germline CDR1 reads MDHEN; CDR2 reads SYDVKM. The CDR3 totals 13 residues. V lost 8 bases and J lost 0, with 5 bases in between. The genes are TRBV28 and TRBJ1-6; D is uncertain. This clonotype originated in an adult in good health. The sample was peripheral blood, taken on day 0 of AZD1222 vaccination. CDR3 sequence (DNA): TGTGCCAGCCTGAGCTCCTATAATTCACCCCTCCACTTT. This codes for CASLSSYNSPLHF.